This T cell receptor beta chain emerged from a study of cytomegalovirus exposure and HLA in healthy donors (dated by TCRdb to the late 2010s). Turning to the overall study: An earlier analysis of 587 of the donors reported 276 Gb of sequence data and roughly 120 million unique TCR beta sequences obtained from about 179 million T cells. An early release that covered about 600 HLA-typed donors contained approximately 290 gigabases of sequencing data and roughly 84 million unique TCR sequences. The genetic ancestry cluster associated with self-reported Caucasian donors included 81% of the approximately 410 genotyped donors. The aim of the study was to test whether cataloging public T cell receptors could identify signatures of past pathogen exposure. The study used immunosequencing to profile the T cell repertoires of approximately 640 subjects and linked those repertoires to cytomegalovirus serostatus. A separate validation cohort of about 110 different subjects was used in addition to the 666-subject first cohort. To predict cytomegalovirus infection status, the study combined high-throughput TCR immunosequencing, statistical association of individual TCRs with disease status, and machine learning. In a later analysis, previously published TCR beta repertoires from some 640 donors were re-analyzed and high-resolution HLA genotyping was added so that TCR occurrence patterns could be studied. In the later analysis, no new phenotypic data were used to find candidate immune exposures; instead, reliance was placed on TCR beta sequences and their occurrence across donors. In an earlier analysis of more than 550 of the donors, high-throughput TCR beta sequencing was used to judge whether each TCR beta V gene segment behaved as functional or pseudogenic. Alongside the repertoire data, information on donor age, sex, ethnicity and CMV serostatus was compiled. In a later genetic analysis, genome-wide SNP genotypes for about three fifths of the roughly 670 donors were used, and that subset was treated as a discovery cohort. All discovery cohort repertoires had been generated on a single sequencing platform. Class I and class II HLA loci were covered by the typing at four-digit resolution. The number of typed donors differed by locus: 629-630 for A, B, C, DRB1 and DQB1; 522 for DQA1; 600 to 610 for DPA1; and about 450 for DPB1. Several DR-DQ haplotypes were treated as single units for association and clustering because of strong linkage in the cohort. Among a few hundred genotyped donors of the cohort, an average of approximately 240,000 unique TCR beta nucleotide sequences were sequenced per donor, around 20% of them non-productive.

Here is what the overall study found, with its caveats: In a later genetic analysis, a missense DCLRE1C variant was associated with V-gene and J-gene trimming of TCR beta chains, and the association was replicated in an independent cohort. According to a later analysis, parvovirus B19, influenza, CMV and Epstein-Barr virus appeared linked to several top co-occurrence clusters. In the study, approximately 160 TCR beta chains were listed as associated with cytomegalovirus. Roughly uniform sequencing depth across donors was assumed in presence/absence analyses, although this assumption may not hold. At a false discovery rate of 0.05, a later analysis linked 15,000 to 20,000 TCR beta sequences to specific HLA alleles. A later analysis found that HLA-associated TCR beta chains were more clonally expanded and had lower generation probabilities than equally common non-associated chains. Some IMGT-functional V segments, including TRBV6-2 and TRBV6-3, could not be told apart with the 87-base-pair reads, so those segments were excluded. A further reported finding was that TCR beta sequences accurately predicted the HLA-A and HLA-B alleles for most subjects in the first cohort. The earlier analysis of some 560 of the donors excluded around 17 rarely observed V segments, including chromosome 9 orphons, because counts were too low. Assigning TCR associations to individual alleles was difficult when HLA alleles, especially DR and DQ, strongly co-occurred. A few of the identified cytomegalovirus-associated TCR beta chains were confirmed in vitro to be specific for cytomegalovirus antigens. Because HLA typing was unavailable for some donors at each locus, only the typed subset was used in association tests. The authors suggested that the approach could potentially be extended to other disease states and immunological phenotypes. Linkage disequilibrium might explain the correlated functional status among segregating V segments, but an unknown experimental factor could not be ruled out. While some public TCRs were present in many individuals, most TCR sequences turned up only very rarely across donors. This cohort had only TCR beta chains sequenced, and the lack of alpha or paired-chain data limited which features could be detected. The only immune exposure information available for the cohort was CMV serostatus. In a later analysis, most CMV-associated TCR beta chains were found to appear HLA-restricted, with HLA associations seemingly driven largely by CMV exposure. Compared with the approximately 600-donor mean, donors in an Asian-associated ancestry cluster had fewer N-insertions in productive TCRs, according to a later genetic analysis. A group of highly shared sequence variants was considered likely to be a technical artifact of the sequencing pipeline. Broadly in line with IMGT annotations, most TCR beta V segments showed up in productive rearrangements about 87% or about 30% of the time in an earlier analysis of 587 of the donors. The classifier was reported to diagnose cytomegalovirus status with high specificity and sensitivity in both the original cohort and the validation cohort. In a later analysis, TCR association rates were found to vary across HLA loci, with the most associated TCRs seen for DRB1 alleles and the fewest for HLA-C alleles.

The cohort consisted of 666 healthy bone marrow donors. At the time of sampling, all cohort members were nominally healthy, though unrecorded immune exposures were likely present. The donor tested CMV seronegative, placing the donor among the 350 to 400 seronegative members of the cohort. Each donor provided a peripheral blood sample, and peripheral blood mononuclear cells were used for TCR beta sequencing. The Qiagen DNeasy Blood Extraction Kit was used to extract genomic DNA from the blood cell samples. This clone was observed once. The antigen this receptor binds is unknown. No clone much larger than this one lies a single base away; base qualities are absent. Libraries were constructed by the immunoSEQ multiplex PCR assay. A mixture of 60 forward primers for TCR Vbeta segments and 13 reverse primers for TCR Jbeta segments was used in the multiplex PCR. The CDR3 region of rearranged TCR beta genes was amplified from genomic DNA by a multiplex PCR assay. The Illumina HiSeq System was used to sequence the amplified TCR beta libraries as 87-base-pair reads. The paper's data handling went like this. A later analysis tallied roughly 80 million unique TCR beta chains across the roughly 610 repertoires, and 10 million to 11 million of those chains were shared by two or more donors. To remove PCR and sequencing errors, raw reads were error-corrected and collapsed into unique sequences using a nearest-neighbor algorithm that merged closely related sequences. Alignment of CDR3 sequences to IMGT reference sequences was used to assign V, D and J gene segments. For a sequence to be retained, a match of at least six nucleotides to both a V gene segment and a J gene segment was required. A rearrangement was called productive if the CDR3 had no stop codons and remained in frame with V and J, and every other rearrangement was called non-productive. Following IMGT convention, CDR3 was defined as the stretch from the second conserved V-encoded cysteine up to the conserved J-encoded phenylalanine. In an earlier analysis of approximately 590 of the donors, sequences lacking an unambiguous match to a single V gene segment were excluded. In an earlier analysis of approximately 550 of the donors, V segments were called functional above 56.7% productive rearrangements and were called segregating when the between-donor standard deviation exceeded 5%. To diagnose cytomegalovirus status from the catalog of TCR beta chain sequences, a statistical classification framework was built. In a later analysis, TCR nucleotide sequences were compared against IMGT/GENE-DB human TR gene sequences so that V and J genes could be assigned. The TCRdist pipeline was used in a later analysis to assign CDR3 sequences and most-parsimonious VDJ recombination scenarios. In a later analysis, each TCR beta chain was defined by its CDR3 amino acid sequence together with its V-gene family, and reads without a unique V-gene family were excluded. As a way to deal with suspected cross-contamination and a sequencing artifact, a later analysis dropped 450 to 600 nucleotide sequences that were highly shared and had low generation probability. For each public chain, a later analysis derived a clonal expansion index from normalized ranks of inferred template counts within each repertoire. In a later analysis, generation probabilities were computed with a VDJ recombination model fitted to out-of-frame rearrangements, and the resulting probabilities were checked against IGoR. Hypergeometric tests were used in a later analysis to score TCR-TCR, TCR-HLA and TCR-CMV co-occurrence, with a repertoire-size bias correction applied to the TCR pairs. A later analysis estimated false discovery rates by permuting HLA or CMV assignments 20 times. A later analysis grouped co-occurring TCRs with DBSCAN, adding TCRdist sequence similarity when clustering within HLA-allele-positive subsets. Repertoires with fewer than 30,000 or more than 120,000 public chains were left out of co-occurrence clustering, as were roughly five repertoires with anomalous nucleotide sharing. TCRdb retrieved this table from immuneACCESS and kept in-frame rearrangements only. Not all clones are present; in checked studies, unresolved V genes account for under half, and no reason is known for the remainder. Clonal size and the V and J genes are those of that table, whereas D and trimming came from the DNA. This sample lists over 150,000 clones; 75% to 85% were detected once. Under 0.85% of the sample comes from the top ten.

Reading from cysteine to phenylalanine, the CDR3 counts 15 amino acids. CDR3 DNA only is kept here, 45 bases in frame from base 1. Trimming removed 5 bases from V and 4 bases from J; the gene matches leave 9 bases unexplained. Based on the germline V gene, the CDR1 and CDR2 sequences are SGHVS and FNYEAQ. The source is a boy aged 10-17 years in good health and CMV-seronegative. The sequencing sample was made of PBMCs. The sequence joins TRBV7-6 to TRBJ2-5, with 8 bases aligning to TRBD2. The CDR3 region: CASSVREGIRETQYF. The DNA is TGTGCCAGCAGCGTCCGGGAGGGGATCCGAGAGACCCAGTACTTC.